One sample yielded the 4 T cell receptor beta chains listed below, sequenced in a study of T cell responses to AZD1222 COVID-19 vaccine. Only in-frame clones appear in the TCRdb table, and some are missing; sequencing was by immunoSEQ multiplex PCR. This sample carries 150,000 to 200,000 clones, approximately 86% of them seen once, and the ten largest clones take roughly 10%. Sample: peripheral blood, taken 28 days after the second AZD1222 dose. The receptors stem from an adult who received the AZD1222 COVID-19 vaccine.

The gene calls are TRBV20-1 and TRBJ2-1; possible D gene TRBD1, 6 bases. The CDR3 covers 14 residues. Germline V lookup: CDR1 DFQATT, CDR2 SNEGSKA (reference sequence). V was cut by 3 bases and J by 4 bases, with 13 bases left in between. CDR3 DNA sequence: TGCAGTGCTAGTAGAGGGGGTTGGTACAATGAGCAGTTCTTC. It translates to CSASRGGWYNEQFF.

The chain joins TRBV5-1 to TRBJ2-1; the D is unclear. Germline CDR1 is SGHRS and CDR2 is YFSETQ. V shed 5 bases and J shed 2 bases, with 11 bases lying between them. The CDR3 is 14 amino acids. CDR3 nucleotide sequence: TGCGCCAGCAGTGCTAGTTCAGCCTACAATGAGCAGTTCTTC. Translating gives CASSASSAYNEQFF.

The V gene is TRBV24-1, the J gene TRBJ2-3; 8 bases agree with TRBD1. V shed 3 bases, J shed 0 bases, and the junction held 1 base outside the gene matches. The CDR3 spans 15 residues. Germline V gene data show CDR1 as KGHDR and CDR2 as SFDVKD. In DNA, the CDR3 is TGTGCCACCAGTGATCGGACAGGGAGCACAGATACGCAGTATTTT. This translates into CATSDRTGSTDTQYF.

V is TRBV7-8 and J is TRBJ2-4, with TRBD2 as a possible D gene (5 bases). There are 15 residues in the CDR3. Germline CDR1 SGHVS, CDR2 FQNEAQ. Trimming left V 5 bases short and J 5 bases short, with 16 bases between. The CDR3 loop is CASSTIRGFQNIQYF. As DNA, the CDR3 is TGTGCCAGCAGCACAATCCGGGGTTTTCAAAACATTCAGTACTTC.